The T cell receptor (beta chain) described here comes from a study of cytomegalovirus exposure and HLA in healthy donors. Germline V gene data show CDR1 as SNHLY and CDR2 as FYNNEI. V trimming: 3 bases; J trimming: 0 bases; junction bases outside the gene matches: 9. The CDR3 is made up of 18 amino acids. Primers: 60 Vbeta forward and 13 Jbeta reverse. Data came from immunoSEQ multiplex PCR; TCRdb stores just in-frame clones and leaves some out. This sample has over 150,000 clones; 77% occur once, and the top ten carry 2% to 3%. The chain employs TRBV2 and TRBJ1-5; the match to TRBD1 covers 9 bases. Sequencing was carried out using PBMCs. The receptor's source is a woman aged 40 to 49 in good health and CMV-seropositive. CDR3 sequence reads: CASSEGQGFMASNQPQHF. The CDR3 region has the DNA TGTGCCAGCAGTGAGGGACAGGGATTTATGGCTAGCAATCAGCCCCAGCATTTT.